This is a list of T cell receptor beta chains from one sample in a study of a mutant IDH1 vaccine in newly diagnosed glioma. The table came from immunoSEQ multiplex PCR; TCRdb's copy has only in-frame clones and leaves some out. The sample lists 95,000 to 100,000 clones, 80% to 90% occurring once. This specimen was PBMCs, taken from a glioma patient treated with radiotherapy, temozolomide or both. The receptors derive from a woman aged 45-65 years with glioma. Each CDR3 is given with its conserved first and last residue. D genes are given only for firm matches. Not all rows give a size; the values are once, few, many and, for expanded clones, a class.

V	D	size	J	DNA	CDR3
TRBV27	TRBD2	few	TRBJ2-7	TGTGCCAGCAGTTTGGGGACAGGTTCGGGACTAGCGGGCTACGAGCAGTACTTC	CASSLGTGSGLAGYEQYF
TRBV7-9	-	-	TRBJ2-2	TGTGCCAGCAGTTTTACTAGTTCCGGGGAGCTGTTTTTT	CASSFTSSGELFF
TRBV19	-	-	TRBJ2-3	TGTGCCAGTAGCCCAGGGCGTAGCACAGATACGCAGTATTTT	CASSPGRSTDTQYF
TRBV15	TRBD1	-	TRBJ1-5	TGTGCCACCGCTTACCACAGGGGCGGCAATCAGCCCCAGCATTTT	CATAYHRGGNQPQHF
TRBV5-1	-	-	TRBJ2-7	TGCGCCAGCAGCTTAGACCCTACGGCCGAGCAGTACTTC	CASSLDPTAEQYF
TRBV7-8	-	-	TRBJ2-1	TGTGCCAGCAGCTTACAGTTGACCAATGAGCAGTTCTTC	CASSLQLTNEQFF
TRBV9	TRBD2	once	TRBJ2-1	TGTGCCAGCAGCCCCCATCCCCCATTTAGCGGGAGGGCCGACCGCACTTACAATGAGCAGTTCTTC	CASSPHPPFSGRADRTYNEQFF
TRBV6-1	TRBD1	-	TRBJ1-1	TGTGCCAGCAGTGAAAACAGGGGGCAGACTGAAGCTTTCTTT	CASSENRGQTEAFF
TRBV5-8	-	-	TRBJ1-5	TGTGCCAGCGGTCAGGGCTATAGCAATCAGCCCCAGCATTTT	CASGQGYSNQPQHF
TRBV6-5	-	once	TRBJ2-1	TGTGCCAGCAGTTACTCACTTAACAATGAGCAGTTCTTC	CASSYSLNNEQFF
TRBV5-1	-	-	TRBJ2-2	TGCGCCAGCCGCATGGAGAACCCTTTGGGGGCCGGCGGGGAGCTGTTTTTT	CASRMENPLGAGGELFF
TRBV28	-	-	TRBJ1-3	TGTGCCAGCAACTACGGGGGAAACACCATATATTTT	CASNYGGNTIYF
TRBV6-5	-	-	TRBJ1-1	TGTGCCAGCAGGACCAGGGGCCAGATGAACACTGAAGCTTTCTTT	CASRTRGQMNTEAFF
TRBV6-1	-	few	TRBJ1-2	TGTGCCAGCAGCTTACAGGAGAACTATGGCTACACCTTC	CASSLQENYGYTF
TRBV4-1	-	-	TRBJ2-6	TGCGCCAGCAGCCCATCCGGGACTGACTACTCTGGGGCCAACGTCCTGACTTTC	CASSPSGTDYSGANVLTF
TRBV5-1	TRBD2	-	TRBJ2-5	TGCGCCAGCAGCGTACTAGCGGGAGGCGAGACCCAGTACTTC	CASSVLAGGETQYF
TRBV29-1	-	-	TRBJ1-4	TGCAGCGTCGGGACGGGGGTGGCAACTAATGAAAAACTGTTTTTT	CSVGTGVATNEKLFF
TRBV4-1	-	-	TRBJ2-3	TGCGCCAGCAGCCAAGAGGGGGCGGGGTGGGATACGCAGTATTTT	CASSQEGAGWDTQYF
TRBV9	-	-	TRBJ2-5	TGTGCCAGCAGCGAGAGGACAGCCGTGGGGCAAGAGACCCAGTACTTC	CASSERTAVGQETQYF
TRBV6-1	TRBD2	few	TRBJ2-3	TGTGCCAGCTGGTACGGGACTAGCGGTACATATACGCAGTATTTT	CASWYGTSGTYTQYF
TRBV7-8	-	-	TRBJ2-7	TGTGCCAGCAGCTTTACAGGGATGAGAACCGAGCAGTACTTC	CASSFTGMRTEQYF
TRBV5-1	-	-	TRBJ1-1	TGCGCCAGCAGCTCCCAGGGGACGAACACTGAAGCTTTCTTT	CASSSQGTNTEAFF
TRBV5-8	TRBD1	-	TRBJ1-1	TGTGCCAGCAGCATGGACAGGCGGCTGGGTCACACTGAAGCTTTCTTT	CASSMDRRLGHTEAFF
TRBV9	-	-	TRBJ2-2	TGTGCCAGCAGCGTATACTTGAAGAACACCGGGGAGCTGTTTTTT	CASSVYLKNTGELFF
TRBV6-6	-	-	TRBJ1-5	TGTGCCAGCAGTTACTCAGGGAGCAATCAGCCCCAGCATTTT	CASSYSGSNQPQHF
TRBV28	TRBD1	-	TRBJ1-2	TGTGCCAGCAGTTCGGGACAGGGGGGGATCTATGGCTACACCTTC	CASSSGQGGIYGYTF
TRBV19	-	-	TRBJ1-1	TGTGCCAGTAGTGATAGATGGGGAACGGGGAACACTGAAGCTTTCTTT	CASSDRWGTGNTEAFF
TRBV10-1	-	-	TRBJ1-6	TGCGCCAGCAGTGTGACAGGTTATGCTTCACCCCTCCACTTT	CASSVTGYASPLHF